This T cell receptor beta chain was sequenced during a study of early T cells in non-severe SARS-CoV-2 infection listed by TCRdb under 2021. Turning to the overall study: Because TCR sequencing relied on bulk RNA taken from unsorted whole blood, pairing of alpha and beta chains was not possible.

The table lists this clonotype with many counts. Its antigen is not yet known. Base qualities are missing; no much larger clone stands one base away. Receptor libraries were prepared by 5' RACE. Instrument used: NextSeq 500. In the TCR library protocol, unique molecular identifiers were attached to individual cDNA molecules to correct for PCR bias and sequencing error. Both TCR alpha and beta chains were sequenced, and tight co-correlation was observed between alpha and beta sequence abundances in each sample. In the paper's pipeline: Decombinator V4 was used to perform V gene, J gene and CDR3 annotation of TCR sequences. Expanded TCRs were defined as changing significantly between any two time points under a Poisson model with p below 0.0001. TCR abundances were normalised to the total number of TCRs sequenced per sample and expressed as counts per million. MAIT TCRs were defined by TRAV1-2 paired with TRAJ12, TRAJ20 or TRAJ33, and iNKT TCRs by TRAV10 paired with TRAJ18. VDJdb, accessed 1 November 2021, was searched for CMV, EBV and SARS-CoV-2 annotated TCRs, excluding TCRs annotated for multiple antigens. Using fastp at Q25 and MiXCR, TCRdb reprocessed the public reads and kept productive beta chains. Rows matching on CDR3 protein sequence are summarized as one entry with the most common DNA and genes. None of the V and J calls come from the authors' own analysis; TCRdb made them. This sample holds approximately 32,000 distinct CDR3 sequences; about 3.9% were observed only once. Jointly, the top ten make up approximately 8.2% of the sample.

Overall study results and their limits: VDJdb matching was skewed toward anti-spike CD8 responses, so virus-specific expansions were likely underestimated and private and CD4 specificities were missed.

This was a case-control study nested in a cohort of healthcare workers in London, UK, who had nasopharyngeal swab PCR tests and blood samples taken every week. Healthcare workers were recruited during the week of the UK lockdown, between 23 and 31 March 2020, and followed weekly for up to about 15 weeks. Including cysteine and phenylalanine, the CDR3 has 12 amino acids. Only the CDR3 portion is preserved as DNA: 36 bases, with reading frame beginning at the first base. Per the germline V gene (reference sequence), DFQATT is the CDR1 and SNEGSKA is the CDR2. Clipping removes 5 bases from V and 4 bases from J, with 4 as the unmatched junction base count.

The TCR was taken from an adult who was a healthcare worker with PCR-confirmed SARS-CoV-2 infection or an uninfected control (not recorded which). The sequenced sample was whole blood. Recombination linked TRBV20-1 to TRBJ1-2; TRBD1 lines up with 7 middle nucleotides. The CDR3 has the sequence CSARQGSYGYTF. DNA sequence: TGCAGTGCTCGACAGGGCTCCTATGGCTACACCTTC.